The rows below give T cell receptor beta chains drawn from one sample of a study of T cell changes during pregnancy in multiple sclerosis. The protocol was immunoSEQ multiplex PCR, while the TCRdb copy is restricted to in-frame clones and leaves out a portion. Seen here are roughly 40,000 clones, around 91% observed once, and the top ten hold roughly 0.72%. The specimen was CD4+ T cells from peripheral blood mononuclear cells, collected before pregnancy. These receptors came from a female donor with multiple sclerosis, enrolled in a pregnancy study. Both conserved end residues are part of each CDR3. Fields, in order: V gene, J gene, clone size, D gene, CDR3 protein, CDR3 DNA. The D gene is left open where the match is weak. The size field is filled for only some rows; it gives once, few, many or a size class.

v_call: TRBV7-9; j_call: TRBJ1-6; clone_size: NA; d_call: NA; cdr3_aa: CASSLWGGVDNSPLHF; cdr3_nt: TGTGCCAGCAGCTTATGGGGAGGGGTGGATAATTCACCCCTCCACTTT
v_call: TRBV10-3; j_call: TRBJ2-1; clone_size: NA; d_call: TRBD2; cdr3_aa: CAISGATSVGEQFF; cdr3_nt: TGTGCCATCAGTGGGGCGACTAGCGTCGGTGAGCAGTTCTTC
v_call: TRBV18; j_call: TRBJ2-7; clone_size: NA; d_call: TRBD1; cdr3_aa: CASSPLGQGAREQYF; cdr3_nt: TGTGCCAGCTCGCCGCTAGGGCAGGGGGCGAGAGAGCAGTACTTC
v_call: TRBV4-3; j_call: TRBJ1-4; clone_size: few; d_call: NA; cdr3_aa: CASSQPGGDRGKLFF; cdr3_nt: TGCGCCAGCAGCCAACCGGGGGGGGACCGGGGAAAACTGTTTTTT
v_call: TRBV5-1; j_call: TRBJ2-4; clone_size: NA; d_call: TRBD1; cdr3_aa: CASSLGQVKNIQYF; cdr3_nt: TGCGCCAGCAGCCTAGGACAGGTCAAAAACATTCAGTACTTC
v_call: TRBV7-2; j_call: TRBJ2-3; clone_size: NA; d_call: NA; cdr3_aa: CASSLVGGNTQYF; cdr3_nt: TGTGCCAGCAGCTTGGTAGGCGGGAATACGCAGTATTTT
v_call: TRBV11-3; j_call: TRBJ1-5; clone_size: once; d_call: TRBD1; cdr3_aa: CASSLVSTGGCQPQHF; cdr3_nt: TGTGCCAGCAGCTTAGTATCTACAGGGGGCTGCCAGCCCCAGCATTTT
v_call: TRBV5-6; j_call: TRBJ2-7; clone_size: NA; d_call: NA; cdr3_aa: CASSRTGYEQYF; cdr3_nt: TGTGCCAGCAGCCGCACAGGGTACGAGCAGTACTTC
v_call: TRBV4-3; j_call: TRBJ2-3; clone_size: NA; d_call: NA; cdr3_aa: CASSQERRGTDTQYF; cdr3_nt: TGCGCCAGCAGCCAAGAGAGGCGTGGCACAGATACGCAGTATTTT
v_call: TRBV5-1; j_call: TRBJ1-3; clone_size: once; d_call: NA; cdr3_aa: CASSPTLGNTIYF; cdr3_nt: TGCGCCAGCAGCCCGACACTCGGAAACACCATATATTTT
v_call: TRBV18; j_call: TRBJ2-1; clone_size: NA; d_call: TRBD2; cdr3_aa: CASSPARTSGRSNEQFF; cdr3_nt: TGTGCCAGCTCACCGGCGCGGACTAGCGGGAGGAGTAATGAGCAGTTCTTC
v_call: TRBV7-2; j_call: TRBJ2-7; clone_size: NA; d_call: NA; cdr3_aa: CASSPNTGYEQYF; cdr3_nt: TGTGCCAGCAGCCCCAATACCGGTTACGAGCAGTACTTC
v_call: TRBV4-1; j_call: TRBJ2-1; clone_size: NA; d_call: NA; cdr3_aa: CAFHPLFGFNEQFF; cdr3_nt: TGCGCCTTCCACCCTTTGTTCGGTTTTAATGAGCAGTTCTTC
v_call: TRBV7-9; j_call: TRBJ2-1; clone_size: NA; d_call: NA; cdr3_aa: CASSPLLRGSNYNEQFF; cdr3_nt: TGTGCCAGCAGCCCTCTGTTAAGGGGGAGTAACTACAATGAGCAGTTCTTC
v_call: TRBV5-1; j_call: TRBJ1-4; clone_size: NA; d_call: TRBD1; cdr3_aa: CASSLEGQGPEKLFF; cdr3_nt: TGCGCCAGCAGCTTGGAGGGACAGGGCCCTGAAAAACTGTTTTTT
v_call: TRBV5-4; j_call: TRBJ1-2; clone_size: NA; d_call: TRBD1; cdr3_aa: CASSFGTDVRGYTF; cdr3_nt: TGTGCCAGCAGCTTCGGGACAGATGTACGTGGCTACACCTTC
v_call: TRBV9; j_call: TRBJ2-6; clone_size: NA; d_call: NA; cdr3_aa: CASSIDSSGANVLTF; cdr3_nt: TGTGCCAGCAGTATCGACAGCTCTGGGGCCAACGTCCTGACTTTC
v_call: TRBV5-1; j_call: TRBJ2-4; clone_size: NA; d_call: TRBD1; cdr3_aa: CASSLSRGRTKNIQYF; cdr3_nt: TGCGCCAGCAGCTTAAGCAGGGGGCGGACCAAAAACATTCAGTACTTC
v_call: TRBV27; j_call: TRBJ2-7; clone_size: NA; d_call: TRBD1; cdr3_aa: CASRKLRDRGYEQYF; cdr3_nt: TGTGCCAGCAGAAAATTGCGGGACAGGGGATACGAGCAGTACTTC
v_call: TRBV6-1; j_call: TRBJ2-7; clone_size: NA; d_call: NA; cdr3_aa: CASSAVFGDEQYF; cdr3_nt: TGTGCCAGCAGTGCGGTGTTCGGGGACGAGCAGTACTTC
v_call: TRBV9; j_call: TRBJ2-7; clone_size: NA; d_call: NA; cdr3_aa: CASSVGGKRGYEQYF; cdr3_nt: TGTGCCAGCAGCGTAGGTGGCAAACGGGGGTACGAGCAGTACTTC
v_call: TRBV28; j_call: TRBJ2-2; clone_size: NA; d_call: NA; cdr3_aa: CASSHRIPGHGELFF; cdr3_nt: TGTGCCAGCAGTCACCGGATTCCAGGTCACGGGGAGCTGTTTTTT
v_call: TRBV5-1; j_call: TRBJ2-7; clone_size: NA; d_call: TRBD2; cdr3_aa: CASSLSGLAGVHEQYF; cdr3_nt: TGCGCCAGCAGCCTCTCGGGCCTAGCGGGAGTCCACGAGCAGTACTTC
v_call: TRBV10-3; j_call: TRBJ2-1; clone_size: NA; d_call: TRBD2; cdr3_aa: CAISPGTSGSYNEQFF; cdr3_nt: TGTGCCATCAGTCCCGGGACTAGCGGTTCCTACAATGAGCAGTTCTTC
v_call: TRBV7-3; j_call: TRBJ1-2; clone_size: NA; d_call: TRBD1; cdr3_aa: CASSYRDRCVELSYGYTF; cdr3_nt: TGTGCCAGCAGCTACCGGGACAGGTGCGTCGAGTTGAGCTATGGCTACACCTTC
v_call: TRBV29-1; j_call: TRBJ2-7; clone_size: NA; d_call: TRBD2; cdr3_aa: CSVAAGGREQYF; cdr3_nt: TGCAGCGTTGCCGCGGGAGGGCGCGAGCAGTACTTC
v_call: TRBV6-1; j_call: TRBJ1-2; clone_size: NA; d_call: TRBD1; cdr3_aa: CASRDRVDGYTF; cdr3_nt: TGTGCCAGCAGGGACAGGGTGGATGGCTACACCTTC
v_call: TRBV19; j_call: TRBJ1-1; clone_size: NA; d_call: NA; cdr3_aa: CASSYDRWGSPNTEAFF; cdr3_nt: TGTGCCAGTAGTTACGACCGCTGGGGCAGTCCCAACACTGAAGCTTTCTTT
v_call: TRBV6-5; j_call: TRBJ2-1; clone_size: NA; d_call: NA; cdr3_aa: CASSYSPGQHEQFF; cdr3_nt: TGTGCCAGCAGTTACTCCCCGGGACAACATGAGCAGTTCTTC
v_call: TRBV6-1; j_call: TRBJ2-7; clone_size: NA; d_call: NA; cdr3_aa: CASRVGGTYEQYF; cdr3_nt: TGTGCCAGCAGGGTAGGGGGAACCTACGAGCAGTACTTC
v_call: TRBV7-9; j_call: TRBJ1-3; clone_size: NA; d_call: NA; cdr3_aa: CASSSPAGNTIYF; cdr3_nt: TGTGCCAGCAGCTCCCCGGCTGGAAACACCATATATTTT
v_call: TRBV18; j_call: TRBJ1-3; clone_size: NA; d_call: TRBD1; cdr3_aa: CASSPGQGGSGNTIYF; cdr3_nt: TGTGCCAGCTCACCGGGACAGGGCGGCTCTGGAAACACCATATATTTT
v_call: TRBV5-6; j_call: TRBJ1-4; clone_size: NA; d_call: TRBD1; cdr3_aa: CASSSGQVREKLFF; cdr3_nt: TGTGCCAGCAGCTCCGGACAGGTTCGGGAAAAACTGTTTTTT
v_call: TRBV2; j_call: TRBJ2-7; clone_size: NA; d_call: TRBD2; cdr3_aa: CASSEWLAGAAQYF; cdr3_nt: TGTGCCAGCAGTGAATGGCTAGCGGGAGCTGCGCAGTACTTC
v_call: TRBV10-1; j_call: TRBJ2-2; clone_size: NA; d_call: TRBD2; cdr3_aa: CASSESGRVRTGELFF; cdr3_nt: TGCGCCAGCAGTGAGTCGGGGAGGGTCCGTACCGGGGAGCTGTTTTTT
v_call: TRBV5-4; j_call: TRBJ2-7; clone_size: NA; d_call: TRBD2; cdr3_aa: CASSLGGRASYEQYF; cdr3_nt: TGTGCCAGCAGCTTAGGCGGGAGGGCCAGCTACGAGCAGTACTTC
v_call: TRBV7-9; j_call: TRBJ2-7; clone_size: once; d_call: NA; cdr3_aa: CASGTGLFGYEQYF; cdr3_nt: TGTGCCAGCGGCACTGGCCTTTTCGGGTACGAGCAGTACTTC